Below, one T cell receptor (beta chain) is given with its context. The source material, RNA transcripts, was used to amplify TCR beta CDR3 regions. A first-round RT-PCR of the TCR CDR3 used the HTBI primer set. Using its own MiXCR run on the multiplex PCR reads, TCRdb lists one record per CDR3 protein. The sample has nearly 750,000 distinct CDR3 sequences; over 35% are singletons. Fresh peripheral blood, under 13 ml, yielded the PBMCs. The data belong to a study of T cells in Graves' hyperthyroidism and ophthalmopathy. For the study at large: Peripheral blood was collected at initial diagnosis, before any treatment.

Sequenced material: blood. The receptor comes from a woman in her thirties or forties with Graves' hyperthyroidism.

CDR3 DNA: TGTGCCAGCAGCACAGGCACAGGGTCCCTAAACGAGCAGTACTTC. As protein: CASSTGTGSLNEQYF. The V gene is TRBV7-3, the J gene TRBJ2-7, with D perhaps matching TRBD1 (6 bases). The germline V gene has CDR1 SGHTA and CDR2 FQGTGA. Trimming shortened V by 5 bases and J by 5 bases, and 19 bases separated the two germline ends. This CDR3 region has 15 residues.